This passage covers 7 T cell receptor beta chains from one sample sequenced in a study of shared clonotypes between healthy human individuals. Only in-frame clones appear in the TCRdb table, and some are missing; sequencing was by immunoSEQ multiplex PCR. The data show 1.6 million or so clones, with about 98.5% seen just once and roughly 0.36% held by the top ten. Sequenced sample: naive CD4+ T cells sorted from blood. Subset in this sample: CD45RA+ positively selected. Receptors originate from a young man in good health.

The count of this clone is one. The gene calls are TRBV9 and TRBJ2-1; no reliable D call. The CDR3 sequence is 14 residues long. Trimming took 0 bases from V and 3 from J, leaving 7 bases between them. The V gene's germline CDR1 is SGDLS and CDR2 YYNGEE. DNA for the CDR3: TGTGCCAGCAGCGTAGAAGGAATCTACAATGAGCAGTTCTTC. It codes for CASSVEGIYNEQFF.

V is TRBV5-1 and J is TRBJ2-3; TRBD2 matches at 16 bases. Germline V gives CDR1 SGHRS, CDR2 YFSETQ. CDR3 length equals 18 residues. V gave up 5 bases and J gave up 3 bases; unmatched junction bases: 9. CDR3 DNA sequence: TGCGCCAGCAGTCTGGGACTAGCGGGAGGGCCGAGGACAGATACGCAGTATTTT. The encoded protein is CASSLGLAGGPRTDTQYF.

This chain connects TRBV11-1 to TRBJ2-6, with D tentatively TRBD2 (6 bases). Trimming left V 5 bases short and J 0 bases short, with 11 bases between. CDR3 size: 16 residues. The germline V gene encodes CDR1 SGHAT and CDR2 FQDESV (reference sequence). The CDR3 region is CASSERRGSGANVLTF. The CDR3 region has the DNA TGTGCCAGCAGCGAAAGGCGGGGCTCTGGGGCCAACGTCCTGACTTTC.

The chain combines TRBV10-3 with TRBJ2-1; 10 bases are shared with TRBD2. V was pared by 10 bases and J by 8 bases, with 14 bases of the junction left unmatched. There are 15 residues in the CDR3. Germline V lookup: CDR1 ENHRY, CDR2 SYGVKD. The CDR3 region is CATGSGRQLGDEQFF. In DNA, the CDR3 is TGTGCCACCGGTAGCGGGAGGCAACTCGGCGATGAGCAGTTCTTC.

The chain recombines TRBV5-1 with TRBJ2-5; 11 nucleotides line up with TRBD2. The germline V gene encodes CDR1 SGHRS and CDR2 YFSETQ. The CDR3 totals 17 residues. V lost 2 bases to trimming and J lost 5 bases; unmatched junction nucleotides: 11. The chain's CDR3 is CASSLTGTSGTGETQYF. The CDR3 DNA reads TGCGCCAGCAGCTTAACTGGGACTAGCGGTACCGGGGAGACCCAGTACTTC.

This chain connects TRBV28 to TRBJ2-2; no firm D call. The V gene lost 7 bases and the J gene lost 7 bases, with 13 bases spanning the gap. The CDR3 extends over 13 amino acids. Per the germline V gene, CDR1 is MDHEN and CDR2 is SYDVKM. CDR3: CASTLWKSGELFF. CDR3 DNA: TGTGCCAGCACCCTATGGAAGAGCGGGGAGCTGTTTTTT.

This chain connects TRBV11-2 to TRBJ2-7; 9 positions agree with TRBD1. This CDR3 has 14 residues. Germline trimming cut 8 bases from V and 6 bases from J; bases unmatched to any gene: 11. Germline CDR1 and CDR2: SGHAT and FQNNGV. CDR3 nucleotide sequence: TGTGCCAGCTCGTGGGGACAGGGTTTGGGCGAGCAGTACTTC. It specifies CASSWGQGLGEQYF.